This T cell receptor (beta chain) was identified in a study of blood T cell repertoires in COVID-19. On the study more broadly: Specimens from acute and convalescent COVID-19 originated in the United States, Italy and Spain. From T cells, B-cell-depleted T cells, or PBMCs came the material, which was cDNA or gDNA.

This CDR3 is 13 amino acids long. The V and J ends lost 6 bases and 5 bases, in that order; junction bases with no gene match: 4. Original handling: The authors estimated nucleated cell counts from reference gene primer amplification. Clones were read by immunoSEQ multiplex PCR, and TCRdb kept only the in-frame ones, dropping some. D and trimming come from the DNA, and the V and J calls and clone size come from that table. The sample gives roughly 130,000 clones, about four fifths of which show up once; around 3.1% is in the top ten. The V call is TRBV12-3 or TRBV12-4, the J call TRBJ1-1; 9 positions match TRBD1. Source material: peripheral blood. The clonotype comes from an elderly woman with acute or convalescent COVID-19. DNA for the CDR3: TGTGCCAGCAGACGGACAGGGGTAACTGAAGCTTTCTTT. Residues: CASRRTGVTEAFF.